This T cell receptor beta chain is from a study of T cell changes during pregnancy in multiple sclerosis. TCRdb keeps only in-frame clones here, not all; method: immunoSEQ multiplex PCR. The sample shows over 80,000 clones, 90% of them seen only once. The germline V gene has CDR1 SGHTA and CDR2 FQGNSA. Unmatched junction bases numbered 3, after V lost 5 bases and J lost 6 bases. The CDR3 spans 15 residues. This clone was seen only once. The J gene is TRBJ2-1, the V gene TRBV7-2, with 14 positions matching TRBD2. This sample comprised peripheral blood, obtained in the second trimester of pregnancy. The sequence was obtained from a female donor in good health, enrolled as a control in a pregnancy study. The CDR3: CASSPGTSGSNEQFF. The DNA of the CDR3 is TGTGCCAGCAGCCCCGGGACTAGCGGGAGCAATGAGCAGTTCTTC.